This is a list of T cell receptor beta chains from one sample in a study of CD8 T cells in ankylosing spondylitis. TCRdb reprocessed the 5' RACE reads with MiXCR, giving one entry per CDR3 protein. This table holds roughly 700,000 distinct CDR3 sequences, around 19% found once. Sequencing input: blood, either unsorted or a sorted T cell fraction (not recorded which). The receptors come from a male donor with ankylosing spondylitis. Both conserved end residues are part of each CDR3. The D gene is left open where the match is weak. Only some rows state a clone size, as once, few, many or a class for expanded clones.

>-|TRBV7-7|-|TRBJ2-1
TGTGCTAGCAGCTTAGCCTGGCACAATGAGCAGTTCTTC
CASSLAWHNEQFF
>-|TRBV6-2/TRBV6-3|few|TRBJ1-2
TGTGCCAGCAGTACCTACAGGCATGGCTACACCTTC
CASSTYRHGYTF
>-|TRBV7-2|-|TRBJ1-3
TGTGCCAGCAGCTTGACAGGTCCGAGCTCTGGAAACACCATATATTTT
CASSLTGPSSGNTIYF
>-|TRBV2|-|TRBJ1-2
TGTGCCAGCAGGTCCGGGACGGCGTATGGTGGCTACACCTTC
CASRSGTAYGGYTF
>TRBD2|TRBV27|-|TRBJ2-7
TGTGCCAGCAGTTTTGTCAGGGAGGGCTACGAGCAGTACTTC
CASSFVREGYEQYF
>TRBD2|TRBV2|-|TRBJ2-7
TGTGCCAGCAGCCTTACTAGCGGGGCGCTCTACGAGCAGTACTTC
CASSLTSGALYEQYF
>TRBD2|TRBV27|-|TRBJ2-1
TGTGCCAGCAGTTTCCTAGCGGGAAATGATGAGCAGTTCTTC
CASSFLAGNDEQFF
>TRBD2|TRBV4-1|-|TRBJ2-7
TGCGCCAGCAGCCAAGATAGGGGACTAGCGGGAGATTCCTACGAGCAGTACTTC
CASSQDRGLAGDSYEQYF
>TRBD2|TRBV7-8|once|TRBJ2-3
TGTGCCAGCAGCTTATGGGGACTAACTACTCGGATTTACGCTACGCAGTATTTT
CASSLWGLTTRIYATQYF
>-|TRBV28|-|TRBJ2-7
TGTGCCAGCAGTTTGGTCCCAGGGTACGCCTACGAGCAGTACTTC
CASSLVPGYAYEQYF
>TRBD1|TRBV29-1|many|TRBJ2-1
TGCAGCGTTCGGGACAGTGGGAATGAGCAGTTCTTC
CSVRDSGNEQFF
>TRBD2|TRBV20-1|many|TRBJ2-3
TGCAGTGCTAGAGATCGGCGGGAGGGCCTGGATACGCAGTATTTT
CSARDRREGLDTQYF
>-|TRBV29-1|-|TRBJ1-1
TGCAGCGTCGTCGCGGGGGGGACTGAAGCTTTCTTT
CSVVAGGTEAFF
>TRBD2|TRBV29-1|few|TRBJ2-5
TGCAGCGCCGGAGCGGGGGCCAAGGAGACCCAGTACTTC
CSAGAGAKETQYF
>-|TRBV12-3/TRBV12-4|-|TRBJ2-1
TGTGCCAGCACCCTTAACAATGAGCAGTTCTTC
CASTLNNEQFF
>TRBD2|TRBV9|-|TRBJ2-1
TGTGCCAGCAGCGTTGTGGGGACTACCTACAATGAGCAGTTCTTC
CASSVVGTTYNEQFF
>-|TRBV20-1|-|TRBJ2-1
TGCAGTGCCCTGGCCACTCGAGACAGTCCCTACAATGAGCAGTTCTTC
CSALATRDSPYNEQFF
>TRBD1|TRBV20-1|few|TRBJ2-1
TGCAGTGCGCGGCAGGGGGCATCCTACAATGAGCAGTTCTTC
CSARQGASYNEQFF
>-|TRBV5-1|many|TRBJ2-2
TGCGCCAGCAGCTTGGGACTTAACACCGGGGAGCTGTTTTTT
CASSLGLNTGELFF
>TRBD2|TRBV7-2|few|TRBJ2-1
TGTGCCAGCAGCCGAGGTCTATCGGGAGGGCGCAATGAGCAGTTCTTC
CASSRGLSGGRNEQFF
>-|TRBV6-1|few|TRBJ1-6
TGTGCCAGCAGTGACCGACAGGTCGCCAATTCACCCCTCCACTTT
CASSDRQVANSPLHF
>TRBD2|TRBV29-1|-|TRBJ2-5
TGCAGCGCCGCGGGACTAGCGGGGTTTGAGACCCAGTACTTC
CSAAGLAGFETQYF
>-|TRBV12-3/TRBV12-4|few|TRBJ2-7
TGTGCCAGCAGTTTGAACCCACGATACGAGCAGTACTTC
CASSLNPRYEQYF
>-|TRBV12-3/TRBV12-4|once|TRBJ2-7
TGTGCCAGCAGTCCGGATCGGACAGTTCTCTCCTACGAGCAGTACTTC
CASSPDRTVLSYEQYF
>-|TRBV7-9|few|TRBJ2-1
TGTGCCAGCAGGAGGGGGGCATACAATGAGCAGTTCTTC
CASRRGAYNEQFF
>-|TRBV3-1|-|TRBJ2-7
TGTGCCAGCAGCCAAGCGAGGACACACTCCTACGAGCAGTACTTC
CASSQARTHSYEQYF
>-|TRBV30|-|TRBJ1-1
TGTGCCTGGAGCGCAACCGGGGACGCAGAAGCTTTCTTT
CAWSATGDAEAFF
>-|TRBV20-1|many|TRBJ1-4
TGCAGTGCTAGACCTCTTGGACATAAACCAACTAATGAAAAACTGTTTTTT
CSARPLGHKPTNEKLFF
>-|TRBV3-1|few|TRBJ1-3
TGTGCCAGCAGCCAAGGCTGGGGGGACACCATATATTTT
CASSQGWGDTIYF
>TRBD2|TRBV2|-|TRBJ2-1
TGTGCCAGCAGTAAGGGAAACCTTAGTCCCGGGACTAGCGGGAGGGGGATCTACAATGAGCAGTTCTTC
CASSKGNLSPGTSGRGIYNEQFF
>TRBD1|TRBV12-5|few|TRBJ1-1
TGTGCTAGTGCCGTCGGGACAGGGGGCGCGAGGACTGAAGCTTTCTTT
CASAVGTGGARTEAFF
>TRBD1|TRBV7-2|-|TRBJ2-7
TGTGCCAGCAGCTTTTACTCGGGACAGATATACGAGCAGTACTTC
CASSFYSGQIYEQYF
>TRBD1|TRBV5-1|-|TRBJ2-6
TGCGCCAGCAGCTTGCACGCCGGGACAGGGGGCTCTGGGGCCAACGTCCTGACTTTC
CASSLHAGTGGSGANVLTF
>-|TRBV29-1|few|TRBJ2-1
TGCAGCGTTGATGGCTCCCACAATGAGCAGTTCTTC
CSVDGSHNEQFF
>TRBD1|TRBV6-1|few|TRBJ2-5
TGTGCCAGCAGCGACCAGACAGGGTACCAAGAGACCCAGTACTTC
CASSDQTGYQETQYF
>-|TRBV18|few|TRBJ2-2
TGTGCCAGCTCACCTAAACAGTCTAACACCGGGGAGCTGTTTTTT
CASSPKQSNTGELFF
>-|TRBV4-3|-|TRBJ2-7
TGCGCCAGCAGCCAAGAGGATGGGGGAAAGGGCGAGCAGTACTTC
CASSQEDGGKGEQYF
>-|TRBV7-2|many|TRBJ1-5
TGTGCCAGCAGCCCTCAGGTTAGCAATCAGCCCCAGCATTTT
CASSPQVSNQPQHF
>TRBD2|TRBV20-1|once|TRBJ2-7
TGCAGTGCCACCGGGACTAGCAGTTTCGAGCAGTACTTC
CSATGTSSFEQYF
>TRBD2|TRBV12-3/TRBV12-4|few|TRBJ2-1
TGTGCCAGCAGTTTAGGGGGACGACTAGCGGAGCAGTTCTTC
CASSLGGRLAEQFF
>TRBD1|TRBV29-1|few|TRBJ2-3
TGCAGCGTTTCTGGGACAGAGAGCACAGATACGCAGTATTTT
CSVSGTESTDTQYF
>TRBD1|TRBV6-1|few|TRBJ2-2
TGTGCCAGCAATATCGACAGGGCCGGGGAGCTGTTTTTT
CASNIDRAGELFF
>-|TRBV6-5|few|TRBJ2-6
TGTGCCAGCAGTTACTCGCTCAGGACTGGGGCCAACGTCCTGACTTTC
CASSYSLRTGANVLTF
>TRBD2|TRBV24-1|few|TRBJ2-1
TGTGCCACCAGTGATCCTCGAACTAGCGGTGGAGTCTACAATGAGCAGTTCTTC
CATSDPRTSGGVYNEQFF
>-|TRBV6-1|-|TRBJ2-5
TGTGCCAGCAGCCGACATAGCGGCCTTGGGGAGACCCAGTACTTC
CASSRHSGLGETQYF
>-|TRBV18|-|TRBJ1-1
TGTGCCAGCTCACCACTGTGGACTAGAGGCACTGAAGCTTTCTTT
CASSPLWTRGTEAFF
>-|TRBV28|-|TRBJ2-7
TGTGCCAGCAGTTTAATCCGGAACTTCCTCACCTACGAGCAGTACTTC
CASSLIRNFLTYEQYF
>-|TRBV28|-|TRBJ2-1
TGTGCCAGCAGTTCCTTACTGTTCGGCAATGAGCAGTTCTTC
CASSSLLFGNEQFF
>TRBD1|TRBV6-5|-|TRBJ1-2
TGTGCCAGCAGTTACTCTGCAGGGGGGGAACGAGGCTACACCTTC
CASSYSAGGERGYTF
>-|TRBV14|-|TRBJ1-2
TGTGCCAGCAGCCAAGAAGTCGGGGAGTACTATGGCTACACCTTC
CASSQEVGEYYGYTF
>TRBD2|TRBV20-1|-|TRBJ2-1
TGCAGTGCTAGAAAAGATAGCGGGAGGAGTTATGAGCAGTTCTTC
CSARKDSGRSYEQFF
>TRBD1|TRBV10-3|many|TRBJ2-7
TGTGCCATCAGTGACCCCGGGACAGATTCCTACGAGCAGTACTTC
CAISDPGTDSYEQYF
>TRBD2|TRBV6-2/TRBV6-3|many|TRBJ2-1
TGTGCCAGCAGTTTGCGGGAGGGGGGCTACAATGAGCAGTTCTTC
CASSLREGGYNEQFF